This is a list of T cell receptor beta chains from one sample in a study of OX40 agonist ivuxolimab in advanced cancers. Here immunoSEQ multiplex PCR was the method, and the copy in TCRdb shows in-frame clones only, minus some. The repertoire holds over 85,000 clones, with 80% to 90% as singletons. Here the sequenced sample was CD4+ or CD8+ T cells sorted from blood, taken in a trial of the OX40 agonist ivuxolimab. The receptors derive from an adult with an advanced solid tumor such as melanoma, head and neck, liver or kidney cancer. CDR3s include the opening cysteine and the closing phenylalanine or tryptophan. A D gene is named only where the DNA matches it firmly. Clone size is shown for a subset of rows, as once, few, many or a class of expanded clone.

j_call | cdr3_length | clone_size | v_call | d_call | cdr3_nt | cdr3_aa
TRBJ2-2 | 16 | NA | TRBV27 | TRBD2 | TGTGCCAGCAGTTTATTAAAGCGGGAGGGCACCGGGGAGCTGTTTTTT | CASSLLKREGTGELFF
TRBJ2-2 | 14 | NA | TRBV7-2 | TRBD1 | TGTGCCAGCAGCTTCCAGGGGGCACCCGGGGAGCTGTTTTTT | CASSFQGAPGELFF
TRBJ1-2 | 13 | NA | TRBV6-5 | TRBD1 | TGTGCCAGCAGTGGACAGGGCCTCTATGGCTACACCTTC | CASSGQGLYGYTF
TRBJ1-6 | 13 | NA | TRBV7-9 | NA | TGTGCCAGCAGCCCCCGGGACGATTCACCCCTCCACTTT | CASSPRDDSPLHF
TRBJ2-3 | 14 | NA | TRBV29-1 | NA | TGCAGCGTTGAACCACAATTTCGGGCAGATACGCAGTATTTT | CSVEPQFRADTQYF
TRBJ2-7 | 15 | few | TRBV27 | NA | TGTGCCAGCAGTTTAAGCCTACAGAGGACCTACGAGCAGTACTTC | CASSLSLQRTYEQYF
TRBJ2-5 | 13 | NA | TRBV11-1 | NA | TGTGCCAGCAGCTTACGAGTCGACGAGACCCAGTACTTC | CASSLRVDETQYF
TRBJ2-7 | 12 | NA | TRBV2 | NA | TGTGCCAGCAGTGTCATGACTATCGAGCAGTACTTC | CASSVMTIEQYF
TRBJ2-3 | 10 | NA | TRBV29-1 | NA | TGCAGCGGATCCACAGATACGCAGTATTTT | CSGSTDTQYF
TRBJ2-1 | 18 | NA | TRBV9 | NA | TGTGCCAGCAGCCCTAAGTTGGAGGGGCTAAGCTCCTACAATGAGCAGTTCTTC | CASSPKLEGLSSYNEQFF
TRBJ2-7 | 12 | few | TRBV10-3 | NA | TGTGCCATCGGGCCGTATACGTACGAGCAGTACTTC | CAIGPYTYEQYF
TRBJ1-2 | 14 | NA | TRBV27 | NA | TGTGCCAGCAGTTTCATAGGGGCCGCCTATGGCTACACCTTC | CASSFIGAAYGYTF
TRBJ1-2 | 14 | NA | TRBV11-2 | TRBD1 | TGTGCCAGCAGCATATCGACAGGGGACTATGGCTACACCTTC | CASSISTGDYGYTF
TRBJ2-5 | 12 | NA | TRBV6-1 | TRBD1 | TGTGCCAGCAGGGGGACAGGGGAGACCCAGTACTTC | CASRGTGETQYF
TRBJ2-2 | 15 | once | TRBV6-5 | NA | TGTGCCAGCACCACCCGGGGAGGTAACACCGGGGAGCTGTTTTTT | CASTTRGGNTGELFF
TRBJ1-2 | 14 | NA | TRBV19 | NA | TGTGCCAGTAGTACAAACTCGGGGGGGTATGGCTACACCTTC | CASSTNSGGYGYTF
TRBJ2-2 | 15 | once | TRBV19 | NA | TGTGCCAGTATCCGGTCCCTCGCGAACACCGGGGAGCTGTTTTTT | CASIRSLANTGELFF
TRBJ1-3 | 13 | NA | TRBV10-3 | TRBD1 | TGTGCCATCATCCGGGACAGGGGAAACACCATATATTTT | CAIIRDRGNTIYF
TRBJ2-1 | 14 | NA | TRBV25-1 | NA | TGTGCCAGCAGTGGGGGCGGGGAGGTTGATGAGCAGTTCTTC | CASSGGGEVDEQFF
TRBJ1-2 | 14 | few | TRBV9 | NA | TGTGCCAGCAGCGTAGGGGGGGAAGCCTATGGCTACACCTTC | CASSVGGEAYGYTF
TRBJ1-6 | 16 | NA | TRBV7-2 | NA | TGTGCCAGCAGCCTGAGACAGGCTCCCTATAATTCACCCCTCCACTTT | CASSLRQAPYNSPLHF
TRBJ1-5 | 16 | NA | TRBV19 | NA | TGTGCCAGTAGCATGGGACCACACCCTAGCAATCAGCCCCAGCATTTT | CASSMGPHPSNQPQHF
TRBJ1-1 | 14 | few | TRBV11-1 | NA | TGTGCCAGCAGCCGCCGGGTGGGGGCCGGGGAAGCTTTCTTT | CASSRRVGAGEAFF
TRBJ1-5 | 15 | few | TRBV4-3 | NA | TGCGCCAGCAGCCAAGATCGGGCAGGGACTCAGCCCCAGCATTTT | CASSQDRAGTQPQHF
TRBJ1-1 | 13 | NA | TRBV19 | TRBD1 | TGTGCCAGTACCTTCCAGGGGGGCACTGAAGCTTTCTTT | CASTFQGGTEAFF
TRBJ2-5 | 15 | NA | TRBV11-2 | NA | TGTGCCAGCAGCTTAGGATTAGCGGAGCGGCAGACCCAGTACTTC | CASSLGLAERQTQYF
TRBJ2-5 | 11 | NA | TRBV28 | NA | TGTGCCAGCAGTTTTCTCAAGACCCAGTACTTC | CASSFLKTQYF
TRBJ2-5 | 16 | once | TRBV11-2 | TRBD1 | TGTGCCAGCAGCTTAGAGGGGGACAGTCAGCGAGAGACCCAGTACTTC | CASSLEGDSQRETQYF
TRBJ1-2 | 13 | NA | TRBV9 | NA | TGTGCCAGCAGCGTAGGAGGGGGCTATGGCTACACCTTC | CASSVGGGYGYTF
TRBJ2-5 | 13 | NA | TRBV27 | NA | TGTGCCAGCAGTTCAGCCAACCAAGAGACCCAGTACTTC | CASSSANQETQYF
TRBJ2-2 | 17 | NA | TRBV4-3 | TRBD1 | TGCGCCAGCCGGGGTCGGGGACAGGGGGGAAACACCGGGGAGCTGTTTTTT | CASRGRGQGGNTGELFF
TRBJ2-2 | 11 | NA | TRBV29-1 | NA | TGCAGCGTTGCGCTCCCCGGGGAGCTGTTTTTT | CSVALPGELFF
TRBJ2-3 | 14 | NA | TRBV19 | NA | TGTGCCAGTAGCCTAGAGGGGGAGAAGGATACGCAGTATTTT | CASSLEGEKDTQYF
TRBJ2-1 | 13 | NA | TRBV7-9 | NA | TGTGCCAGCAGCTTAGCCCCGTTGGACGAGCAGTTCTTC | CASSLAPLDEQFF
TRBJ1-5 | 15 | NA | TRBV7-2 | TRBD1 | TGTGCCAGCAGCTTAGTAACAGGGGGCAATCAGCCCCAGCATTTT | CASSLVTGGNQPQHF
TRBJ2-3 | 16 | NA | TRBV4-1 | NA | TGCGCCAGCAGCCAAGGAGGGGGGCGACTGTCAGATACGCAGTATTTT | CASSQGGGRLSDTQYF
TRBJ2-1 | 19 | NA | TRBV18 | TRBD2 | TGTGCCAGCTCACCGGGGCTAGCGGGGGGTCCTTTCTCCTACAATGAGCAGTTCTTC | CASSPGLAGGPFSYNEQFF
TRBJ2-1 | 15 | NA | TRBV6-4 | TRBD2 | TGTGCCAGCAGTGACAAATTTACTAGCGGCCATGAGCAGTTCTTC | CASSDKFTSGHEQFF
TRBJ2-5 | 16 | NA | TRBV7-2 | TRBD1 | TGTGCCAGCAGCTCTCCCCCGACAGGGGGCGCGGAGACCCAGTACTTC | CASSSPPTGGAETQYF
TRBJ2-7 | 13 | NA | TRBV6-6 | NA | TGTGCCAGCAGTTACAGTCGGACCTACGAGCAGTACTTC | CASSYSRTYEQYF
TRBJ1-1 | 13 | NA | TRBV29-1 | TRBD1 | TGCAGCGTAACAGGGGATTCGAACACTGAAGCTTTCTTT | CSVTGDSNTEAFF
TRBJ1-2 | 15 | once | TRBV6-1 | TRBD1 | TGTGCCAGCAGTCAAGGGGGCGTATTGGACTATGGCTACACCTTC | CASSQGGVLDYGYTF
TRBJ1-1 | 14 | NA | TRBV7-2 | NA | TGTGCCAGCAGCTTACTGGCGGCGAACACTGAAGCTTTCTTT | CASSLLAANTEAFF
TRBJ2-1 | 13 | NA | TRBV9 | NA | TGTGCCAGCAGCGTAGATTACGGGAATGAGCAGTTCTTC | CASSVDYGNEQFF
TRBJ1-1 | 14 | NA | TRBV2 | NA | TGTGCCAGCAGTGTTAGGGGAGGAAAGACTGAAGCTTTCTTT | CASSVRGGKTEAFF